These 22 T cell receptor beta chains originate from one sample sequenced in a study of cytomegalovirus exposure and HLA in healthy donors. 13 Jbeta primers and 60 Vbeta primers were used for the PCR. Assay used: immunoSEQ multiplex PCR; TCRdb lists only in-frame clones, some missing. The table has 100,000 to 150,000 clones, 76% seen once. Sequencing was carried out using PBMCs. These receptor sequences come from a man aged 45-65 years in good health and CMV-seronegative.

J is TRBJ2-1 and V is TRBV4-2; TRBD2 matches at 11 bases. Trimming at V came to 1 base and at J to 15 bases, leaving 5 bases not matched to a gene. Germline CDR1 LGHNA, CDR2 YNFKEQ. The length of the CDR3 is 13 residues. The CDR3: CASSQALAGVSFF. DNA of the CDR3: TGTGCCAGCAGCCAAGCACTAGCGGGGGTGTCGTTCTTC.

The chain employs TRBV6-5 and TRBJ2-1, with D uncertain. The CDR3 has 15 amino acids. Trimming left V 5 bases short and J 5 bases short, with 16 bases between. Germline V lookup: CDR1 MNHEY, CDR2 SVGAGI. The CDR3 nucleotides read TGTGCCAGCAGTCCCAACCGGGTGCGCCACAATGAGCAGTTCTTC. As protein: CASSPNRVRHNEQFF.

This chain's CDR3 is CASSPPRGRSSGNTIYF. The CDR3 DNA reads as TGTGCCAGCAGCCCCCCCAGAGGGCGAAGCTCTGGAAACACCATATATTTT. The V call is TRBV7-6, the J call TRBJ1-3, with unresolved D. Germline V lookup: CDR1 SGHVS, CDR2 FNYEAQ. V lost 5 bases and J lost 0, with 17 bases in between. This CDR3 has 17 amino acids.

This clone has more than one count but fewer than ten. The V and J genes are TRBV7-8 and TRBJ1-1, with 7 bases identical to TRBD1. Germline V gene data show CDR1 as SGHVS and CDR2 as FQNEAQ. With V trimmed by 8 bases and J by 5 bases, 8 bases remained unmatched. CDR3 length: 13 amino acids. CDR3 amino acids: CASGRGSKTEAFF. CDR3 sequence (DNA): TGTGCCAGCGGCAGGGGGTCGAAAACTGAAGCTTTCTTT. Complete variable domain (other parts from reference TRBV7-8 and TRBJ1-1): GAGVSQSPRYKVAKRGQDVALRCDPISGHVSLFWYQQALGQGPEFLTYFQNEAQLDKSGLPSDRFFAERPEGSVSTLKIQRTQQEDSAVYLCASGRGSKTEAFFGQGTRLTVV.

The V call is TRBV19, the J call TRBJ2-4; 10 bases are a match to TRBD1. CDR1 and CDR2 (germline): LNHDA, SQIVND (reference sequence). With 6 bases clipped from V and 5 bases from J, the junction kept 7 bases outside the gene matches. The CDR3 is 15 residues long. DNA of the CDR3: TGTGCCAGTAGCTTGGACAGGGGGTTGGAAAACATTCAGTACTTC. This sequence encodes CASSLDRGLENIQYF.

This clone was observed a single time. The V and J genes are TRBV19 and TRBJ2-7, with D perhaps TRBD2 (6 bases). In germline, CDR1 is LNHDA, CDR2 SQIVND (reference sequence). Trimming cost V 5 bases and J 1 base, with 12 bases left between them. The CDR3 contains 14 residues. The CDR3 DNA is TGTGCCAGTAGTCCCTTCCGGGAGTCCTACGAGCAGTACTTC. Its protein product is CASSPFRESYEQYF. The variable domain in full, with the rest retrieved from reference TRBV19 and TRBJ2-7, is DGGITQSPKYLFRKEGQNVTLSCEQNLNHDAMYWYRQDPGQGLRLIYYSQIVNDFQKGDIAEGYSVSREKKESFPLTVTSAQKNPTAFYLCASSPFRESYEQYFGPGTRLTVT.

The chain uses TRBV7-2 and TRBJ2-7; 8 nucleotides align to TRBD2. Trimming took 5 bases from V and 4 from J; bases not matched to a gene: 1. The CDR3 is made up of 12 amino acids. CDR1 is SGHTA and CDR2 is FQGNSA in the germline V gene. CDR3: CASSGGGYEQYF. CDR3 nucleotide sequence: TGTGCCAGCAGCGGCGGGGGGTACGAGCAGTACTTC.

This clone occurred once. The J gene is TRBJ2-7, the V gene TRBV6-1; 10 positions match TRBD1. There are 14 residues in the CDR3. V dropped 6 bases and J dropped 5; count of bases not matched to a gene: 7. Germline V gene lookup returns CDR1 MNHNS and CDR2 SASEGT. DNA for the CDR3: TGTGCCAGCAGGGAGGACAGGGGGAACAACGAGCAGTACTTC. It encodes CASREDRGNNEQYF.

This clone was observed once. This rearrangement joins TRBV14 to TRBJ1-2; D is ambiguous. This CDR3 is 13 amino acids long. V lost 0 bases, J lost 4 bases, and 6 bases lay in between. Germline V gene lookup returns CDR1 SGHDN and CDR2 FVKESK. The CDR3 here is CASSQDRSYGYTF. In DNA, the CDR3 is TGTGCCAGCAGCCAAGATCGTAGCTATGGCTACACCTTC.

V gene TRBV19 combines with J gene TRBJ1-5, with 10 positions matching TRBD1. This CDR3 contains 15 residues. V lost 6 bases, J lost 4 bases, and 6 bases stayed unmatched. The V gene's germline CDR1 is LNHDA and CDR2 SQIVND (reference sequence). In DNA, the CDR3 is TGTGCCAGTAGATGGACAGGGGGACGAAATCAGCCCCAGCATTTT. Translating it yields CASRWTGGRNQPQHF.

The CDR3 spells CASKKDSANYGYTF. The DNA of the CDR3 is TGTGCCAGCAAAAAAGACAGCGCTAACTATGGCTACACCTTC. J is TRBJ1-2 and V is TRBV5-4; D is possibly TRBD1 (5 bases). The CDR3 covers 14 residues. With 6 bases removed from V and 0 bases from J, the gap between germline ends came to 12 bases. Per the germline V gene, CDR1 is SGHNT and CDR2 is YYREEE (reference sequence).

This CDR3 is CASSYGGGTSNQPQHF. The CDR3 region has the DNA TGTGCCAGCAGTTACGGAGGCGGGACTAGCAATCAGCCCCAGCATTTT. The rearrangement uses TRBV6-6 and TRBJ1-5, with a weak D call TRBD1 (5 bases). The CDR3 runs to 16 residues. CDR1 and CDR2 (germline): MNHNY, SVGAGI (reference sequence). The germline V and J ends were trimmed by 2 bases and 0 bases, with 11 bases remaining between them.

The chain couples TRBV19 to TRBJ2-7, with TRBD2 matching 10 bases. Germline loops: CDR1 LNHDA, CDR2 SQIVND (reference sequence). The CDR3 is made up of 15 amino acids. The V segment lost 6 bases and the J segment 2 bases; nucleotides outside the gene matches: 7. The CDR3 DNA is TGTGCCAGTAGAAGCCGGACTAGCGGCCCCTACGAGCAGTACTTC. Amino acids: CASRSRTSGPYEQYF.

The J gene is TRBJ2-7, the V gene TRBV5-4, with 8 bases matching TRBD1. Germline values: CDR1 SGHNT, CDR2 YYREEE (reference sequence). The V segment lost 2 bases and the J segment 7 bases; nucleotides outside the gene matches: 11. The CDR3 covers 15 residues. The CDR3 spells CASSLLGTGVGEQYF. CDR3 bases: TGTGCCAGCAGCTTACTCGGGACAGGCGTGGGGGAGCAGTACTTC.

This clone was counted once. The chain couples TRBV19 to TRBJ1-5; TRBD1 is a possible D gene (6 bases). CDR1 and CDR2 from the germline V gene are LNHDA and SQIVND (reference sequence). V was pared by 5 bases and J by 11 bases, with 19 bases between. The CDR3 loop spans 14 amino acids. In nucleotides, the CDR3 is TGTGCCAGTAGTTTAACCGGGACACCGGGGTCCCAGCATTTT. Protein product: CASSLTGTPGSQHF.

This chain connects TRBV19 to TRBJ1-2; 8 bases are a match to TRBD1. The CDR3 spans 13 residues. V gave up 8 bases and J gave up 4 bases; unmatched junction bases: 6. Looked up from germline, CDR1 is LNHDA and CDR2 is SQIVND (reference sequence). The DNA for the CDR3 is TGTGCCAGTGGACAGGGTATCGGCTATGGCTACACCTTC. It is translated as CASGQGIGYGYTF.

This chain uses TRBV19 with TRBJ2-3; D gene ambiguous. The CDR3 is 13 amino acids. Germline-derived CDR1 and CDR2 are LNHDA and SQIVND (reference sequence). Trimming took off 6 bases at V and 5 bases at J, with 12 bases between the two ends. For the CDR3, the DNA is TGTGCCAGTAGACCCTCGGTTGAAGATACGCAGTATTTT. It specifies CASRPSVEDTQYF.

V and J are TRBV5-1 and TRBJ1-1; D remains unclear. V was cut by 0 bases and J by 0 bases, with 9 bases left in between. The CDR3 extends over 15 amino acids. Germline lookup yields CDR1 SGHRS and CDR2 YFSETQ. The CDR3 DNA sequence: TGCGCCAGCAGCTTGGAGCCGGGATTGAACACTGAAGCTTTCTTT. Its protein product is CASSLEPGLNTEAFF.

The CDR3 reads CASSLTGTILQETQYF. The CDR3 DNA is TGCGCCAGCAGCTTAACCGGGACTATCCTCCAAGAGACCCAGTACTTC. V and J are TRBV5-1 and TRBJ2-5, with 7 bases fitting TRBD2. Germline V gene sequence: CDR1 SGHRS, CDR2 YFSETQ. J gave up 1 base and V 2 bases, and 8 bases lay outside the gene matches. The CDR3 consists of 16 residues.

Only one count was recorded for this clone. V gene TRBV19 combines with J gene TRBJ1-1; D is perhaps TRBD1 (5 bases). The length of the CDR3 is 15 residues. Per the germline V gene, CDR1 is LNHDA and CDR2 is SQIVND (reference sequence). V lost 7 bases, J lost 1 base, and 16 bases lay in between. CDR3 bases: TGTGCCAGTACGGGGTGGGGACTGGGGAACACTGAAGCTTTCTTT. Protein sequence: CASTGWGLGNTEAFF. Looking up the rest from reference TRBV19 and TRBJ1-1 gives the full variable domain: DGGITQSPKYLFRKEGQNVTLSCEQNLNHDAMYWYRQDPGQGLRLIYYSQIVNDFQKGDIAEGYSVSREKKESFPLTVTSAQKNPTAFYLCASTGWGLGNTEAFFGQGTRLTVV.

V gene TRBV28 combines with J gene TRBJ1-5; TRBD1 matches 7 bases. The CDR3 covers 13 residues. V was pared by 7 bases and J by 2 bases, with 2 bases of the junction left unmatched. Germline V gene sequence: CDR1 MDHEN, CDR2 SYDVKM. CDR3 in amino acids: CASTTGGNQPQHF. The CDR3 coding sequence is TGTGCCAGCACTACAGGGGGCAATCAGCCCCAGCATTTT.

This chain links TRBV5-4 with TRBJ1-2; D call uncertain. Between the trimmed V and J ends, which lost 4 bases and 3 bases, there was a span of 16 bases. The CDR3 has 15 amino acids. CDR1 SGHNT and CDR2 YYREEE come from the germline V gene (reference sequence). CDR3: CASSAPARADYGYTF. CDR3 bases: TGTGCCAGCAGCGCCCCCGCGCGGGCAGACTATGGCTACACCTTC.